A single sample gave rise to the 13 T cell receptor beta chains below, sequenced in a study of T cell repertoires in cytomegalovirus infection. In TCRdb, the reads were re-called with MiXCR into one record per CDR3 protein. The data show tens of thousands of distinct CDR3 sequences, roughly 20% seen once. No antigen has been identified for these receptors. The sequenced sample was CD8+ T cells from cultured PBMCs, obtained from culture after CMV antigen stimulation. The receptors originated from a human donor in good health (CMV status not recorded). Some clones in this sample may be carry-over from other donors' samples.

This chain joins TRBV7-6 and TRBJ1-1; a weak D match, TRBD1 (5 bases). The germline CDR1 and CDR2 sequences are SGHVS and FNYEAQ. The CDR3 is made up of 18 amino acids. V was pared by 1 base and J by 2 bases, with 20 bases between. CDR3 coding DNA: TGTGCCAGCAGCTTAGGATTGATTGTCGGGGACGCAAACACTGAAGCTTTCTTT. This encodes CASSLGLIVGDANTEAFF.

V gene TRBV6-6 combines with J gene TRBJ1-2; D gene ambiguous. The CDR3 runs 12 residues. Per the germline V gene, CDR1 is MNHNY and CDR2 is SVGAGI (reference sequence). V lost 0 bases and J lost 6, with 5 bases in between. The CDR3 region is CASSYSKNGYTF. The CDR3 DNA follows: TGTGCCAGCAGTTACTCGAAAAATGGCTACACCTTC.

This clonotype was counted between two and nine times. The V and J genes are TRBV7-3 and TRBJ1-4; tentative D call: TRBD1 (6 bases). The V and J ends lost 5 bases and 3 bases respectively, with 13 bases between them. Germline lookup yields CDR1 SGHTA and CDR2 FQGTGA. The CDR3 loop spans 15 amino acids. The CDR3, as DNA: TGTGCCAGCAGCCCACCACAGGGAGCTAATGAAAAACTGTTTTTT. This gives the protein CASSPPQGANEKLFF.

This clonotype has just a few counts. The chain uses TRBV7-8 and TRBJ1-2; no firm D call. The V end was cut by 1 base, the J end by 8 bases, with 11 bases between. This CDR3 spans 13 amino acids. Germline loops: CDR1 SGHVS, CDR2 FQNEAQ. CDR3 protein: CASSLEVYRGYTF. The CDR3 DNA is TGTGCCAGCAGCTTAGAGGTGTACAGAGGCTACACCTTC.

The chain joins TRBV12-3 or TRBV12-4 to TRBJ1-6; 7 nucleotides align to TRBD1. J lost 4 bases, V lost 8 bases, and 5 bases had no gene match. The CDR3 consists of 14 residues. The CDR3 bases are TGTGCCAGCGCGTCACAGGGGTATAATTCACCCCTCCACTTT. Its translation is CASASQGYNSPLHF.

The chain combines TRBV7-2 with TRBJ2-7, with 10 nucleotides matching TRBD2. The ends lost 1 base at V and 4 bases at J; junction bases unmatched: 10. The CDR3 runs to 17 residues. The germline gives CDR1 SGHTA, CDR2 FQGNSA. This CDR3 reads CASSLGPKGSGGYEQYF. CDR3 nucleotide sequence: TGTGCCAGCAGCTTAGGACCGAAGGGTAGCGGGGGGTACGAGCAGTACTTC. Full variable domain (missing parts from reference TRBV7-2 and TRBJ2-7): GAGVSQSPSNKVTEKGKDVELRCDPISGHTALYWYRQSLGQGLEFLIYFQGNSAPDKSGLPSDRFSAERTGGSVSTLTIQRTQQEDSAVYLCASSLGPKGSGGYEQYFGPGTRLTVT.

The rearrangement uses TRBV27 and TRBJ1-6, with D possibly TRBD1 on 5 matching bases. V was clipped by 8 bases and J by 16 bases, with 12 bases between them. The CDR3 sequence is 10 residues long. The germline V gene has CDR1 MNHEY and CDR2 SMNVEV (reference sequence). The CDR3 sequence: CASHLGGLHF. The CDR3, as DNA: TGTGCCAGCCACCTGGGGGGGCTCCACTTT.

J is TRBJ2-3 and V is TRBV2; the D gene could be TRBD1 or TRBD2 (5 bases each). This CDR3 contains 12 residues. Trimming pared 8 bases from V and 4 bases from J, leaving 10 bases between. Germline loops: CDR1 SNHLY, CDR2 FYNNEI. As DNA, the CDR3 is TGTGCCAGCTGCCGAGGGGCAGATACGCAGTATTTT. It yields the protein CASCRGADTQYF.

This clonotype was detected a few times. V usage is TRBV6-2 or TRBV6-3 and J usage is TRBJ1-1; D is possibly TRBD1 (5 bases). The ends were cut back, 10 bases at V and 8 bases at J, with 11 bases in the middle. Germline CDR1 is MNHEY and CDR2 is SVGEGT. The CDR3 totals 10 residues. CDR3 coding DNA: TGTGCCACCAGGGCGGGAGAAGCTTTCTTT. Residues: CATRAGEAFF.

This clonotype has more than one count but fewer than ten. This chain uses TRBV7-8 with TRBJ1-1; perhaps TRBD1 as D (5 bases). Germline assignment: CDR1 SGHVS and CDR2 FQNEAQ. V was shortened by 3 bases and J by 1 base, with 15 bases between the two germline ends. The CDR3 contains 16 residues. The CDR3 reads CASSFGAGQTNTEAFF. CDR3 bases: TGTGCCAGCAGCTTTGGGGCAGGGCAGACGAACACTGAAGCTTTCTTT. Combining the CDR3 with reference TRBV7-8 and TRBJ1-1 gives the whole variable domain GAGVSQSPRYKVAKRGQDVALRCDPISGHVSLFWYQQALGQGPEFLTYFQNEAQLDKSGLPSDRFFAERPEGSVSTLKIQRTQQEDSAVYLCASSFGAGQTNTEAFFGQGTRLTVV.

The chain carries TRBV19 and TRBJ2-5; 9 bases map to TRBD2. Germline assignment: CDR1 LNHDA and CDR2 SQIVND (reference sequence). After removal of 6 bases from V and 4 bases from J, the junction contained 18 bases not matched to a gene. The CDR3 is 18 residues long. The CDR3 DNA follows: TGTGCCAGTAGGACAACGAGCGGGAGGAACGGTAGGAGAGAGACCCAGTACTTC. Translated, it gives CASRTTSGRNGRRETQYF.

This clonotype is medium-sized within its sample. This sequence joins TRBV27 and TRBJ2-7; D is unresolved. V lost 4 bases, J lost 5 bases, and 18 bases lay in between. Germline CDR1 is MNHEY and CDR2 is SMNVEV (reference sequence). The CDR3 runs to 15 residues. The CDR3 spells CASSSSFGYLDEQYF. The CDR3 DNA reads TGTGCCAGCAGTTCAAGTTTCGGATACCTAGACGAGCAGTACTTC.

This clonotype has a count of ten or more. This chain connects TRBV7-6 to TRBJ2-1; D might be TRBD1 (5 bases). This CDR3 has 20 residues. CDR1 SGHVS and CDR2 FNYEAQ come from the germline V gene. The V and J ends lost 1 base and 4 bases respectively, with 26 bases between them. The CDR3 DNA sequence: TGTGCCAGCAGCTTAGAATCCGTTACCTACAGGTCCCTAAGGTACAATGAGCAGTTCTTC. It codes for CASSLESVTYRSLRYNEQFF.